The 26 T cell receptor beta chains below were found in one sample sequenced in a study of blood T cell repertoires in COVID-19. Assay: immunoSEQ multiplex PCR; the TCRdb copy retains only in-frame clones and omits some. The sample consists of 220,000 or so clones, roughly 79% of them appearing once. The specimen was peripheral blood. The source of these receptors is an elderly woman with acute or convalescent COVID-19.

The chain employs TRBV11-2 and TRBJ2-4; D perhaps matches TRBD2 (7 bases). Trimming removed 5 bases at V and 8 bases at J, with 13 bases between. The CDR3 spans 13 residues. Germline-derived CDR1 and CDR2 are SGHAT and FQNNGV. The DNA for the CDR3 is TGTGCCAGCAGCGGGGGGGGCTGGGACATTCAGTACTTC. Amino acid sequence: CASSGGGWDIQYF.

The chain has TRBV7-8 and TRBJ1-2, with a tentative D call TRBD1 (6 bases). V was pared by 1 base and J by 4 bases, with 7 bases between. CDR1 SGHVS and CDR2 FQNEAQ come from the germline V gene. The CDR3 totals 13 residues. CDR3 region: CASSLGQVYGYTF. The CDR3 nucleotides read TGTGCCAGCAGCTTAGGACAGGTCTATGGCTACACCTTC.

The table lists this clone with a count of one. This chain links TRBV6-5 with TRBJ2-3; 10 positions agree with TRBD2. From germline, CDR1 is MNHEY and CDR2 SVGAGI. This CDR3 is built from 13 residues. V lost 9 bases to trimming and J lost 3 bases; unmatched junction nucleotides: 3. In DNA, the CDR3 is TGTGCCAGTCGGACTAGCGGTACAGATACGCAGTATTTT. As protein: CASRTSGTDTQYF.

As concerns this clone: No DNA is shown, since the ends of the CDR3 on it are uncertain; the CDR3 is the one TCRdb lists. The chain has TRBV28 and TRBJ1-5; the D segment call TRBD1 is taken from the table without a DNA check. The CDR3 comprises 15 residues, both ends counted. The germline gives CDR1 MDHEN, CDR2 SYDVKM. The CDR3 loop reads CASSFLAGAPQPQHF.

V usage is TRBV28 and J usage is TRBJ1-2, with D maybe TRBD1 (5 bases). The V gene lost 4 bases and the J gene lost 7 bases, with 22 bases spanning the gap. The CDR3 sequence is 16 residues long. Germline assignment: CDR1 MDHEN and CDR2 SYDVKM. Written as DNA, the CDR3 is TGTGCCAGCAGTTCGGGGGGTTGGGCGGCCACGGGTGGCTACACCTTC. This sequence encodes CASSSGGWAATGGYTF.

The gene calls are TRBV5-1 and TRBJ1-2; 7 nucleotides agree with TRBD1. The germline CDR1 and CDR2 sequences are SGHRS and YFSETQ. This CDR3 region has 19 residues. V was pared by 4 bases and J by 0 bases, with 18 bases of the junction left unmatched. CDR3 residues: CASSGPSLKPGTANYGYTF. For the CDR3, the DNA is TGCGCCAGCAGCGGGCCTTCTCTAAAACCCGGGACAGCTAACTATGGCTACACCTTC.

V is TRBV6-5 and J is TRBJ2-2, with a possible D match to TRBD2 (6 bases). Germline-derived CDR1 and CDR2 are MNHEY and SVGAGI. V gave up 8 bases and J gave up 2 bases, with 12 bases separating them. The length of the CDR3 is 14 residues. The CDR3 coding sequence is TGTGCCAGCGGGAGGCTGGGAAACACCGGGGAGCTGTTTTTT. Encoded protein: CASGRLGNTGELFF.

The sample holds a few counts of this clone. V is TRBV20-1 and J is TRBJ1-4, with D uncertain. CDR3 length: 13 residues. The ends were cut back, 3 bases at V and 5 bases at J, with 10 bases in the middle. Germline V gene sequence: CDR1 DFQATT, CDR2 SNEGSKA (reference sequence). Written as DNA, the CDR3 is TGCAGTGCTAGTCTTACAGTAAATGAAAAACTGTTTTTT. Translated: CSASLTVNEKLFF.

The chain links TRBV7-9 to TRBJ1-6; D perhaps matches TRBD1 (5 bases). Germline CDR1 reads SEHNR; CDR2 reads FQNEAQ (reference sequence). V lost 5 bases and J 9 bases, leaving 20 bases between the germline ends. CDR3 length equals 16 residues. The CDR3 loop reads CASSRRQGAGPSPLHF. In DNA form, the CDR3 reads TGTGCCAGCAGCAGGCGTCAGGGCGCTGGTCCTTCACCCCTCCACTTT.

CDR3 region: CASSMGRTQYF. DNA for the CDR3: TGTGCCAGTAGTATGGGGAGGACCCAGTACTTC. The V gene is TRBV19, the J gene TRBJ2-5; D perhaps matches TRBD2 (5 bases). Per the germline V gene, CDR1 is LNHDA and CDR2 is SQIVND (reference sequence). The CDR3 consists of 11 residues. Deletions cut 3 bases from V and 7 bases from J, with 6 bases between.

The gene calls are TRBV7-2 and TRBJ1-2; TRBD1 matches 11 bases. J lost 8 bases, V lost 1 base, and 3 bases had no gene match. Germline V gene sequence: CDR1 SGHTA, CDR2 FQGNSA. The CDR3 is 14 residues long. This CDR3 is CASSLVGQGDGYTF. The CDR3 nucleotides read TGTGCCAGCAGCTTAGTGGGACAGGGGGACGGCTACACCTTC.

The gene calls are TRBV5-6 and TRBJ2-1, with D perhaps TRBD2 (5 bases). V lost 3 bases and J 4 bases, leaving 17 bases between the germline ends. This CDR3 comprises 16 residues. Germline lookup yields CDR1 SGHDT and CDR2 YYEEEE. The CDR3 DNA follows: TGTGCCAGCAGCTCTCTTCCCGTAGGAGGTTACAATGAGCAGTTCTTC. Its translation: CASSSLPVGGYNEQFF.

This clone was recorded once. The chain is built from TRBV6-1 and TRBJ1-3, with D unclear. CDR3 length: 16 amino acids. Germline V gene lookup returns CDR1 MNHNS and CDR2 SASEGT. V lost 0 bases to trimming and J lost 0 bases, with 9 bases between them. As DNA, the CDR3 is TGTGCCAGCAGTGAAGCACGGGTCCACTCTGGAAACACCATATATTTT. This translates into CASSEARVHSGNTIYF.

The chain is built from TRBV7-3 and TRBJ2-2; D possibly corresponds to TRBD1 (5 bases). Trimming cost V 5 bases and J 0 bases, with 10 bases left between them. Germline CDR1 reads SGHTA; CDR2 reads FQGTGA. This CDR3 spans 15 amino acids. CDR3 nucleotide sequence: TGTGCCAGCAGCCCCCAAGGGGCGAACACCGGGGAGCTGTTTTTT. This gives the protein CASSPQGANTGELFF.

The rearrangement uses TRBV7-8 and TRBJ1-2; D remains ambiguous. This CDR3 is built from 14 residues. V was pared by 0 bases and J by 2 bases, with 7 bases between. Germline V gene lookup returns CDR1 SGHVS and CDR2 FQNEAQ. This CDR3 is CASSLAGENYGYTF. The DNA for the CDR3 is TGTGCCAGCAGCTTAGCCGGGGAGAACTATGGCTACACCTTC.

This chain's CDR3 is CASSQTGDRNQPQHF. Written as DNA, the CDR3 is TGTGCCAGCAGTCAAACAGGGGACCGCAATCAGCCCCAGCATTTT. V usage is TRBV2 and J usage is TRBJ1-5; 7 bases align to TRBD1. J lost 2 bases, V lost 5 bases, and 6 bases had no gene match. Germline V gene data show CDR1 as SNHLY and CDR2 as FYNNEI. The CDR3 extends over 15 amino acids.

The CDR3 DNA follows: TGTGCCAGCAGTTTTACACGGGTAACAGGGGACTCCTACGAGCAGTACTTC. Protein product: CASSFTRVTGDSYEQYF. The V and J genes are TRBV27 and TRBJ2-7; 7 bases align to TRBD1. CDR1 and CDR2 from the germline V gene are MNHEY and SMNVEV (reference sequence). After removal of 3 bases from V and 0 bases from J, the junction contained 11 bases not matched to a gene. The CDR3 sequence is 17 residues long.

The rearrangement joins TRBV4-1 to TRBJ2-2; 10 nucleotides align to TRBD2. Germline V gene lookup returns CDR1 MGHRA and CDR2 YSYEKL. The CDR3 is made up of 17 amino acids. The V and J ends lost 2 bases and 0 bases, in that order; junction bases with no gene match: 3. CDR3 residues: CASSQPSGRANTGELFF. The CDR3 DNA sequence: TGCGCCAGCAGCCAACCTAGCGGGAGAGCGAACACCGGGGAGCTGTTTTTT.

This clone was seen repeatedly, ten times or more. The same CDR3 can be traced to other DNA sequences in this sample. The rearrangement uses TRBV9 and TRBJ2-1; a possible D gene is TRBD2 (5 bases). The CDR3 length is 15 residues. The V end lost 0 bases, the J end lost 0 bases, and 7 bases lay between the germline ends. Germline values: CDR1 SGDLS, CDR2 YYNGEE. The CDR3 spells CASSVGAASYNEQFF. In DNA form, the CDR3 reads TGTGCCAGCAGCGTAGGAGCGGCCTCCTACAATGAGCAGTTCTTC.

The rearrangement joins TRBV3-1 (or the pseudogene TRBV3-2) to TRBJ2-7; the D gene is possibly TRBD2 (5 bases). The CDR3 sequence is 13 residues long. From germline, CDR1 is LGHDT and CDR2 YNNKEL (reference sequence). The V gene lost 5 bases and the J gene lost 3 bases, with 11 bases spanning the gap. The CDR3 reads CASSVNEGYEQYF. In DNA form, the CDR3 reads TGTGCCAGCAGCGTCAACGAGGGCTACGAGCAGTACTTC.

The genes are TRBV10-3 and TRBJ1-3; 12 bases are a match to TRBD1. From germline, CDR1 is ENHRY and CDR2 SYGVKD. The CDR3 runs 15 residues. V lost 6 bases, J lost 6 bases, and 6 bases stayed unmatched. The CDR3 here is CAIRGDRGLVNTIYF. Here the CDR3 DNA reads TGTGCCATCAGAGGGGACAGGGGGCTCGTAAACACCATATATTTT.

The chain carries TRBV7-2 and TRBJ2-7; the match to TRBD1 covers 9 bases. The germline V gene encodes CDR1 SGHTA and CDR2 FQGNSA. Losses at the gene ends were 2 bases for V and 5 bases for J; bases not matched to a gene: 4. This CDR3 region has 14 residues. This chain's CDR3 is CASSLRQGVDEQYF. CDR3 coding DNA: TGTGCCAGCAGCTTACGACAGGGGGTAGACGAGCAGTACTTC.

This chain uses TRBV11-2 with TRBJ1-4, with no clear D. CDR1 SGHAT and CDR2 FQNNGV come from the germline V gene. The V gene lost 4 bases and the J gene lost 0 bases, with 9 bases spanning the gap. The CDR3 has 15 amino acids. The CDR3 DNA reads as TGTGCCAGCAGCTCAGGCCCCGCAACTAATGAAAAACTGTTTTTT. Its protein is CASSSGPATNEKLFF.

The chain employs TRBV7-5 and TRBJ1-5; TRBD1 is the table's D call and was not checked against the DNA. TRBV7-5 is annotated as a pseudogene. The CDR3 spans 19 residues. This chain's CDR3 is CARSWFVVLRTGGNQPQHF. In nucleotides, the CDR3 is TGTGCCAGAAGCTGGTTTGTCGTCCTTAGGACAGGGGGCAATCAGCCCCAGCATTTT.

This clone was found once. The rearrangement joins TRBV7-7 to TRBJ2-2, with 7 positions matching TRBD1. The CDR3 is 15 residues long. The germline CDR1 and CDR2 sequences are SSHAT and FNYEAQ (reference sequence). V trimming: 5 bases; J trimming: 0 bases; junction bases outside the gene matches: 3. CDR3 protein: CASSQDRANTGELFF. CDR3 DNA sequence: TGTGCCAGCAGCCAAGACAGGGCGAACACCGGGGAGCTGTTTTTT.

This clone has just a few counts. This chain joins TRBV30 and TRBJ1-1; D is undetermined. The CDR3 consists of 13 residues. V shed 0 bases and J shed 0 bases, with 5 bases lying between them. Germline assignment: CDR1 GTSNPN and CDR2 SVGIG (reference sequence). The CDR3 reads CAWSVQLNTEAFF. The CDR3 coding sequence is TGTGCCTGGAGTGTTCAGTTGAACACTGAAGCTTTCTTT.